Listed here is a single T cell receptor beta chain. Its antigen is not identified. The junction shows a germline mismatch at one end, possibly a read error. The CDR3 is 12 residues long. CDR1 and CDR2 (germline): LGHDT, YNNKEL (reference sequence). This record belongs to a study of T-cell reconstitution after alpha-beta-depleted transplantation in children. Study results and caveats: Where alpha-beta T cells came from about two months after transplant was reportedly several hundred expanded graft clones. At one year after transplant, newly produced T cells mostly accounted for T-cell counts and diversity.

Preparing the TCRbeta library involved the use of unique molecular identifiers. TCRdb independently ran MiXCR on the PCR reads; one entry per CDR3 protein. The sample yields about 980,000 distinct CDR3 sequences, about 26% seen once. The sequence derives from a boy in the first two years of life who had a stem cell transplant for SCID, so the T cells may come from the graft donor. J is TRBJ2-1 and V is TRBV3-1; TRBD1 agrees at 8 bases. Sequenced material: PBMCs, mostly from graft donor cells, taken 360 days after TCRalphabeta/CD19-depleted stem cell transplant. The chain's CDR3 is CASSPDQGAQVF. In DNA, the CDR3 is TGTGCCAGCAGCCCGGACCAGGGGGCGCAGGTCTTC.